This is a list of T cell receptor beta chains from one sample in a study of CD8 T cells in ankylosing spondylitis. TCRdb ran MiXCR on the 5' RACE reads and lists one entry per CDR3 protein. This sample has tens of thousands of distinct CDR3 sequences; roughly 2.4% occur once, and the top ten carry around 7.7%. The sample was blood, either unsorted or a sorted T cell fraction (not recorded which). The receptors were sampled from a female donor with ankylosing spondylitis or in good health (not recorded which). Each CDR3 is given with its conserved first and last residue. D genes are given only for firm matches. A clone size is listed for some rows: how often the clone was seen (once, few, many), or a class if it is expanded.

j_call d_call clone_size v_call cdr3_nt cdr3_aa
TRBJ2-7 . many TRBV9 TGTGCCAGCAGTCGAGGGGGACAACAGGCTAGCGAGCAGTACTTC CASSRGGQQASEQYF
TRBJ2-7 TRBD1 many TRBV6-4 TGTGCCAGCAGAACGGGACAGGGGAGCTCCTACGAGCAGTACTTC CASRTGQGSSYEQYF
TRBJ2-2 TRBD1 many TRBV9 TGTGCCAGCAGCGTAGGGACCGGGACAGTGAACACCGGGGAGCTGTTTTTT CASSVGTGTVNTGELFF
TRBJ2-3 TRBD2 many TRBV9 TGTGCCAGCAGCGTCGGCGGGAGGTCAGATACGCAGTATTTT CASSVGGRSDTQYF
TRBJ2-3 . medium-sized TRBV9 TGTGCCAGCTCCCTGCATGGGGAGACCACAGATACGCAGTATTTT CASSLHGETTDTQYF
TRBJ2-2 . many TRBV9 TGTGCCAGCAGCGTAGCGAACGCTGGGGAAGGGGAGCTGTTTTTT CASSVANAGEGELFF
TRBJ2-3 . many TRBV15 TGTGCCACCAGCAGTGTAATTGCTGTCGGCACAGATACGCAGTATTTT CATSSVIAVGTDTQYF
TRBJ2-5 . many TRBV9 TGTGCCAGCAGCGTGGAGGGGGCCGGCGAGACCCAGTACTTC CASSVEGAGETQYF
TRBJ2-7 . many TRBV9 TGTGCCAGCAGCGTAGAGGGGATCAACGAGCAGTACTTC CASSVEGINEQYF
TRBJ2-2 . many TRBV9 TGTGCCAGCAGACCAGGGGCCGGTACCGGGGAGCTGTTTTTT CASRPGAGTGELFF
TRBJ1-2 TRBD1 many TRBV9 TGTGCCAGCAGCGTAGAAGCAGGGGGCCATGGCTACACCTTC CASSVEAGGHGYTF
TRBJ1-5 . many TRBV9 TGTGCCAGCAGCAAAGAAGGGGCCCAGCCCCAGCATTTT CASSKEGAQPQHF
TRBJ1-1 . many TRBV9 TGTGCCAGCAGCGCAACCGGGACACTGAACACTGAAGCTTTCTTT CASSATGTLNTEAFF
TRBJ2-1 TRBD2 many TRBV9 TGTGCCAGCAGCGTAGGGGGGGCCCGGCGGGGGGCCACCTACAATGAGCAGTTCTTC CASSVGGARRGATYNEQFF
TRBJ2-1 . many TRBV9 TGTGCCAGCAGCGTAAGGATCAACAATGAGCAGTTCTTC CASSVRINNEQFF
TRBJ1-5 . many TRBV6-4 TGTGCCAGCAGTGATGTTACGGGGGGCGGCGGTCAGCCCCAGCATTTT CASSDVTGGGGQPQHF
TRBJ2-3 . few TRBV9 TGTGCCAGCAGCGTAGGGGCGGCCCAAAGGACAGATACGCAGTATTTT CASSVGAAQRTDTQYF
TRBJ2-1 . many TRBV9 TGTGCCAGCAGCGTAGCGTCCCCACTAGCTTTCAATGAGCAGTTCTTC CASSVASPLAFNEQFF
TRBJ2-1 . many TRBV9 TGTGCCAGCAGCCCACAAATCGCGACAGGAGGCAATGAGCAGTTCTTC CASSPQIATGGNEQFF
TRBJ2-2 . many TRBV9 TGTGCCAGCAGCGTAGGCAGCCCTCTCACCGGGGAGCTGTTTTTT CASSVGSPLTGELFF
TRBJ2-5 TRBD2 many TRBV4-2 TGTGCCATCAGCCAAGCTCCGGCTAGCGGGAGCTTTCAAGAGACCCAGTACTTC CAISQAPASGSFQETQYF
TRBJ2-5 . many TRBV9 TGTGCCAGCAGCGTTCACCCGGCCGGCCAAGAGACCCAGTACTTC CASSVHPAGQETQYF
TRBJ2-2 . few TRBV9 TGTGCCAGCAGCGTAGGTTCGCCGGAGCTGTTTTTT CASSVGSPELFF
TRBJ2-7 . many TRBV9 TGTGCCAGCAGCATCCAGGGTCTCGGCTACGAGCAGTACTTC CASSIQGLGYEQYF
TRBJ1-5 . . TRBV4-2 TGTGCCAGCAGCCTGTCTCTTAGCAATCAGCCCCAGCATTTT CASSLSLSNQPQHF
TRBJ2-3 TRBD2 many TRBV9 TGTGCCAGCAGCGTAGTTAGCGGGTTGCAAGATACGCAGTATTTT CASSVVSGLQDTQYF
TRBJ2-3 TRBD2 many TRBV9 TGTGCCAGCAGCGTAGCGGGAGGGCCGGAAGATACGCAGTATTTT CASSVAGGPEDTQYF
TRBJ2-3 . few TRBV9 TGTGCCAGCAGCGTAGGTTCAGGAGGGGGGGCCACAGATACGCAGTATTTT CASSVGSGGGATDTQYF